The clone carrying this T cell receptor (beta chain) appeared a few times. The antigen remains undetermined. This entry belongs to a study of identical twins. The CDR3 is 13 amino acids. Trimming stripped 11 bases from V and 5 bases from J, with 17 bases between. CDR1 is ENHRY and CDR2 is SYGVKD in the germline V gene. Whole-study results and caveats: It was possible that invariant MAIT and iNKT cells partly confounded the zero-insertion analyses. Low generation-probability sequences were in excess among twin-shared out-of-frame alpha sequences.

TCRdb itself ran the 5' RACE reads through MiXCR, one entry per CDR3 protein. The table lists 1.5 million to 2 million distinct CDR3 sequences, about 32% of them singletons. V gene TRBV10-3 combines with J gene TRBJ2-3, with D perhaps matching TRBD2 (6 bases). The clonotype originates from a newborn girl in good health. The sample consisted of cord blood. CDR3 nucleotides: TGTGCCGTCTGTCGGGAGTTTGGAGATACGCAGTATTTT. Translating gives CAVCREFGDTQYF.